This TCR beta chain was identified in a study of T cell repertoires in cytomegalovirus infection. Study details: CMV infection and matching HLA type were both indicated by public TCR beta signatures. Study-wide findings and caveats: CMV-specific TCR beta clonotypes restricted by HLA-C dominated the ex vivo response. Cumulative frequency (of public TCR beta family members) identified carriers of CMV plus the relevant HLA.

TCRdb itself ran the reads through MiXCR, one entry per CDR3 protein. The table includes about 600,000 distinct CDR3 sequences, about 24% detected once. On this clonotype itself: Its antigen is not identified.

Sequencing was carried out using CD8+ T cells from PBMCs. This TCR derives from a human donor in good health (CMV status not recorded). Some clones in this sample may be carry-over from other donors' samples.

CDR3: CASRDTTEAFF. Here the CDR3 DNA reads TGCGCCAGCAGGGACACCACTGAAGCTTTCTTT. The rearrangement links TRBV5-1 to TRBJ1-1, with D perhaps TRBD1 (5 bases). Germline values: CDR1 SGHRS, CDR2 YFSETQ. V was shortened by 5 bases and J by 4 bases, with 6 bases between the two germline ends. The CDR3 has 11 residues.